These 10 T cell receptor beta chains were all obtained from the same sample, sequenced in a study of T cells in Graves' hyperthyroidism and ophthalmopathy. Amplification of TCR beta CDR3 regions was performed using RNA transcripts as template. The HTBI primer set drove a first-round RT-PCR of the TCR CDR3. TCRdb recomputed calls from the multiplex PCR reads with MiXCR, one row per CDR3 protein. The sample lists some 740,000 distinct CDR3 sequences; 14% were seen once. Input material: blood. The source of these receptors is a woman between 18 and 29 years old with Graves' hyperthyroidism.

This clonotype was found many times. This CDR3 is CAWRGLAGEGRFF. CDR3 nucleotide sequence: TGTGCCTGGAGAGGACTAGCGGGAGAGGGTCGGTTCTTC. This sequence joins TRBV30 and TRBJ2-1, with 13 bases fitting TRBD2. V lost 3 bases to trimming and J lost 15 bases; unmatched junction nucleotides: 8. Germline assignment: CDR1 GTSNPN and CDR2 SVGIG (reference sequence). The CDR3 consists of 13 residues.

This clonotype has a count of ten or more. The V and J genes are TRBV5-6 and TRBJ2-1, with 9 bases identical to TRBD2. Germline V gene sequence: CDR1 SGHDT, CDR2 YYEEEE. The CDR3 sequence is 15 residues long. Trimming cost V 4 bases and J 1 base; bases outside gene matches: 3. The CDR3 DNA is TGTGCCAGCAGCGCCAGCGGGAGGTCCTACAATGAGCAGTTCTTC. Translating gives CASSASGRSYNEQFF.

The chain joins TRBV30 to TRBJ2-3, with TRBD1 matching over 10 bases. CDR3 length: 17 amino acids. V shed 2 bases and J 0 bases; nucleotides not matched to a gene: 8. Germline CDR1 reads GTSNPN; CDR2 reads SVGIG (reference sequence). In nucleotides, the CDR3 is TGTGCCTGGAGTACTCACCTGGGACAGGGGAGCACAGATACGCAGTATTTT. It yields the protein CAWSTHLGQGSTDTQYF.

This clonotype was found many times. This rearrangement joins TRBV6-2 or TRBV6-3 to TRBJ2-1; weak D call: TRBD1 (6 bases). The CDR3 has 14 residues. Deletions cut 6 bases from V and 0 bases from J, with 9 bases between. The V gene's germline CDR1 is MNHEY and CDR2 SVGEGT. The CDR3 reads CASRRQVSYNEQFF. CDR3 DNA sequence: TGTGCCAGCAGAAGACAGGTCTCCTACAATGAGCAGTTCTTC.

This clonotype has at least ten counts. V is TRBV28 and J is TRBJ1-3; perhaps TRBD1 as D (5 bases). The CDR3 contains 15 residues. Germline CDR1 is MDHEN and CDR2 is SYDVKM. V lost 3 bases, J lost 0 bases, and 9 bases lay in between. The CDR3 protein is CASSFFGTSGNTIYF. The CDR3 DNA reads TGTGCCAGCAGTTTCTTTGGGACCTCTGGAAACACCATATATTTT.

There are a few counts of this clonotype. The gene calls are TRBV29-1 and TRBJ1-1; the D is unclear. Looked up from germline, CDR1 is SQVTM and CDR2 is ANQGSEA. V lost 6 bases and J 6 bases, leaving 8 bases between the germline ends. The CDR3 sequence is 10 residues long. This chain's CDR3 is CSVVAAEAFF. The CDR3 DNA follows: TGCAGCGTGGTTGCGGCTGAAGCTTTCTTT.

The sample holds a few counts of this clonotype. The chain uses TRBV13 and TRBJ2-7, with 13 bases that match TRBD2. The CDR3 has 16 residues. V lost 5 bases to trimming and J lost 5 bases; unmatched junction nucleotides: 9. Germline V gives CDR1 PRHDT, CDR2 FYEKMQ (reference sequence). As DNA, the CDR3 is TGTGCCAGCAGCCCCGGACTAGCGGGAGCCCCGGACGAGCAGTACTTC. Amino acids: CASSPGLAGAPDEQYF.

This clonotype appeared many times. The junction shows a germline mismatch at one end, possibly a read error. This sequence joins TRBV2 and TRBJ2-2, with 11 bases lining up with TRBD2. CDR1 and CDR2 (germline): SNHLY, FYNNEI. This CDR3 spans 16 amino acids. The CDR3 here is CASSYGLAGGTRELFF. CDR3 coding DNA: TGTGCCAGCAGTTACGGACTAGCGGGCGGCACCCGGGAGCTGTTTTTT.

This clonotype was picked up a small number of times. The rearrangement links TRBV27 to TRBJ2-7; tentatively, D is TRBD1 (6 bases). CDR3 length: 17 amino acids. Germline CDR1 is MNHEY and CDR2 is SMNVEV (reference sequence). The germline V and J ends were trimmed by 3 bases and 2 bases, with 20 bases remaining between them. The CDR3 DNA sequence: TGTGCCAGCAGTTTGTGGGGTACGGGACACGAAACCTACGAGCAGTACTTC. Residues: CASSLWGTGHETYEQYF.

This clonotype was seen repeatedly, ten times or more. The chain carries TRBV5-1 and TRBJ1-2; no firm D call. Germline V lookup: CDR1 SGHRS, CDR2 YFSETQ. Trimming took 4 bases from V and 6 from J, leaving 13 bases between them. This CDR3 has 13 amino acids. The CDR3 DNA reads TGCGCCAGCAGCGGCTCCCTAAGGAATGGCTACACCTTC. This sequence encodes CASSGSLRNGYTF.